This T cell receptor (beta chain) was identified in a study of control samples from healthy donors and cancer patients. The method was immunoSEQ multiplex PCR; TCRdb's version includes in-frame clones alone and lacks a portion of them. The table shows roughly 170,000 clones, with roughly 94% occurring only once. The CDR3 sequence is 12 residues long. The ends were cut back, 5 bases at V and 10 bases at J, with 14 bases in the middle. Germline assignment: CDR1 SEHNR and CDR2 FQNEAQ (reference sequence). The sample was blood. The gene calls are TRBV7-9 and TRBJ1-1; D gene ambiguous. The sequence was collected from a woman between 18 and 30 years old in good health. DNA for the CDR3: TGTGCCAGCAGCACTACTGGGGAGCTAGCTTTCTTT. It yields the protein CASSTTGELAFF.